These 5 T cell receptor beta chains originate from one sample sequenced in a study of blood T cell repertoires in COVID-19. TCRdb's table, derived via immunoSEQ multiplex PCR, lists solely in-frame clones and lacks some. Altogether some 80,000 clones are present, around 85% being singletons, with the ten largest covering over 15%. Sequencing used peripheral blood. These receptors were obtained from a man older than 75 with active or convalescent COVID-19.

The CDR3 sequence: CAITASGGATDTQYF. Written as DNA, the CDR3 is TGTGCCATCACCGCTAGCGGGGGGGCCACAGATACGCAGTATTTT. This sequence joins TRBV10-3 and TRBJ2-3; 12 positions match TRBD2. V lost 7 bases and J lost 2; bases outside the gene matches: 4. CDR1 is ENHRY and CDR2 is SYGVKD in the germline V gene. This CDR3 is 15 amino acids long.

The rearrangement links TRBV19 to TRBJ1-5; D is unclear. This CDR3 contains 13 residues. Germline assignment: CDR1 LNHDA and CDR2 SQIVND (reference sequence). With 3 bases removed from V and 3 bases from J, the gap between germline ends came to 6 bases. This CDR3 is CASSISYNQPQHF. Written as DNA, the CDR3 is TGTGCCAGTAGTATCAGTTACAATCAGCCCCAGCATTTT.

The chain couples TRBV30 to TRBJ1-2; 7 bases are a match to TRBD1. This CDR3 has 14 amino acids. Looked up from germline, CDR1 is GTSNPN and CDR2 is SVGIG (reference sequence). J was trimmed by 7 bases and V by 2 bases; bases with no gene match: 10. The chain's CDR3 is CAWSRKSGTAGYTF. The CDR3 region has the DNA TGTGCCTGGAGTAGAAAATCCGGGACAGCTGGCTACACCTTC.

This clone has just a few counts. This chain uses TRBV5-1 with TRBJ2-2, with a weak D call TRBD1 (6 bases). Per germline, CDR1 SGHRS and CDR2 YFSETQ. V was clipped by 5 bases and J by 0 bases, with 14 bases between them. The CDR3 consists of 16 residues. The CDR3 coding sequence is TGCGCCAGCAGTCCAGGGGTGACCGCGAACACCGGGGAGCTGTTTTTT. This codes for CASSPGVTANTGELFF.

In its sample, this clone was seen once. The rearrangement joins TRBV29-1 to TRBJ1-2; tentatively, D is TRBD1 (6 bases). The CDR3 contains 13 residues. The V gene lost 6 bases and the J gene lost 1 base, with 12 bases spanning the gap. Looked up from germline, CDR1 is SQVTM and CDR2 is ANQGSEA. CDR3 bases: TGCAGCGTCGGTGGACAGAATAACTATGGCTACACCTTC. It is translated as CSVGGQNNYGYTF.